The 8 T cell receptor beta chains in this list originate from one sample, sequenced in a study of T cell clonality in common variable immunodeficiency (dated by TCRdb to 2015 to 2017). Library prep was done by the immunoSEQ multiplex PCR assay. This immuneACCESS table, as held by TCRdb, lists in-frame sequences with V and J called but not all clones. Of the missing ones, under half trace to an unresolved V gene in checked studies; the others have no known cause. Here the sample lists around 50,000 clones, none seen once only. Jointly, the top ten make up about 1.7% of the sample. The material sequenced was peripheral blood mononuclear cells. These receptors all stem from a person between 18 and 75 years old in good health.

This clone was picked up a small number of times. This CDR3 reads CASSGGRGRYEQYF. The covered CDR3 bases are TGCGCCAGCAGTGGTGGCAGGGGGCGCTACGAG. This chain joins TRBV10-2 and TRBJ2-7; TRBD1 matches 8 bases. The sequenced fragment ends 3 residues before the CDR3 boundary, so the rest is inferred from the germline J gene. This CDR3 region has 14 residues. Germline trimming cut 4 bases from V and 3 bases from J; bases unmatched to any gene: 5. CDR1 and CDR2 from the germline V gene are WSHSY and SAAADI.

This clone appeared many times. The read ends 3 residues shy of where the CDR3 ends; the end is completed using the germline J gene. The chain is built from TRBV6-2 or TRBV6-3 and TRBJ2-7; 10 nucleotides agree with TRBD1. The CDR3 extends over 15 amino acids. V shed 7 bases, J shed 6 bases, and the junction held 12 bases outside the gene matches. The germline V gene encodes CDR1 MNHEY and CDR2 SVGEGT. CDR3 residues: CASNRRDRGVAEQYF. CDR3 bases read: TGTGCCAGCAATCGAAGGGACAGGGGTGTTGCCGAG.

This clone was observed many times. The CDR3 goes on 3 residues after the read ends, and that part is filled in from the germline J gene. This chain links TRBV30 with TRBJ2-2; 15 bases are shared with TRBD2. The V segment lost 1 base and the J segment 4 bases; nucleotides outside the gene matches: 1. This CDR3 spans 16 amino acids. CDR1 GTSNPN and CDR2 SVGIG come from the germline V gene (reference sequence). CDR3 bases read: TGTGCCTGGAGTGGGACTAGCGGGAGGGGCACCGGGGAG. Its translation is CAWSGTSGRGTGE. The CDR3 as a whole reads CAWSGTSGRGTGELFF.

Ten or more counts support this clone. CDR3 DNA (partial): TGTGCCAGCAGCCATAGGACTAGCGGGGGGGAAGAGACC. This translates into CASSHRTSGGEET. The whole CDR3 reads CASSHRTSGGEETQYF. This chain joins TRBV2 and TRBJ2-5; 15 positions agree with TRBD2. The read terminates 3 residues before the CDR3 end, so the remaining end is supplied by the germline J gene. Germline CDR1 SNHLY, CDR2 FYNNEI. CDR3 size: 16 residues. The ends lost 6 bases at V and 3 bases at J; junction bases unmatched: 5. Based on the CDR3 plus reference TRBV2 and TRBJ2-5, the full variable domain is EPEVTQTPSHQVTQMGQEVILRCVPISNHLYFYWYRQILGQKVEFLVSFYNNEISEKSEIFDDQFSVERPDGSNFTLKIRSTKLEDSAMYFCASSHRTSGGEETQYFGPGTRLLVL.

This clone was detected many times. Read data end 3 residues before the CDR3 end; the end is taken from the germline J gene. This sequence joins TRBV30 and TRBJ1-1, with D hard to call. The CDR3 is made up of 11 amino acids. CDR1 is GTSNPN and CDR2 is SVGIG in the germline V gene (reference sequence). CDR3 DNA (partial): TGTGCCTGGAGTGTACTGTACGAA. Translating it yields CAWSVLYE. The full CDR3 reads CAWSVLYEAFF.

There are many counts of this clone. The CDR3 end is not reached by the read, which stops 3 residues before it; the germline J gene fills it in. This chain uses TRBV5-1 with TRBJ1-2; the D is unclear. The V and J ends lost 1 base and 0 bases respectively, with 4 bases between them. The CDR3 runs to 13 residues. Germline assignment: CDR1 SGHRS and CDR2 YFSETQ. The part of the CDR3 DNA that was read is TGCGCCAGCAGCTTGACAGCTAACTATGGC. This sequence encodes CASSLTANYG. The entire CDR3 reads CASSLTANYGYTF.

This clone was picked up many times. The read terminates 3 residues before the CDR3 end, so the remaining end is supplied by the germline J gene. V usage is TRBV4-1 and J usage is TRBJ1-4, with no clear D. Germline V lookup: CDR1 MGHRA, CDR2 YSYEKL. There are 12 residues in the CDR3. V was cut by 1 base and J by 8 bases, with 5 bases left in between. Incomplete CDR3 DNA: TGCGCCAGCAGCCAAGCAGAAGAAAAA. It specifies CASSQAEEK. The full CDR3 reads CASSQAEEKLFF.

This clone was found many times. The DNA ends 3 residues before the CDR3 does, and the rest of the CDR3 is filled in from the germline J gene. The V gene is TRBV12-3 or TRBV12-4, the J gene TRBJ2-7; 7 bases match TRBD2. Trimming removed 8 bases from V and 4 bases from J; junction bases left unmatched: 5. The CDR3 loop spans 12 amino acids. The CDR3 bases that were read are TGTGCCAGCGGTGGGACTATATACGAG. Protein: CASGGTIYE. The CDR3 in full is CASGGTIYEQYF.